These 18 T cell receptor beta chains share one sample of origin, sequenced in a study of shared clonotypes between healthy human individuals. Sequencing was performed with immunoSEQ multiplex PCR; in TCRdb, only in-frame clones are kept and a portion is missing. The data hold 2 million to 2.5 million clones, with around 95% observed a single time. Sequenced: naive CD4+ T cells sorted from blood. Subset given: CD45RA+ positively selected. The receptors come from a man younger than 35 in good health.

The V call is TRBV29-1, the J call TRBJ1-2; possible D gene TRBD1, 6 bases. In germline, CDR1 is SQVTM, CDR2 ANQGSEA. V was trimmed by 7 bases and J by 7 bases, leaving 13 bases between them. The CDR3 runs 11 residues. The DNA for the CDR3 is TGCAGCGGCAATGAGGGGGTTGGCTACACCTTC. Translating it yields CSGNEGVGYTF.

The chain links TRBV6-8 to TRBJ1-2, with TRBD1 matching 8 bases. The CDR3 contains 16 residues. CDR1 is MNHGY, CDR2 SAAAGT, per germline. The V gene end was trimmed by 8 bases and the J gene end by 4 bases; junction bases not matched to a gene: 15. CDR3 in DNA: TGTGCCAGCCCGGACAGGGCTGTTCGGGCCCTCTATGGCTACACCTTC. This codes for CASPDRAVRALYGYTF.

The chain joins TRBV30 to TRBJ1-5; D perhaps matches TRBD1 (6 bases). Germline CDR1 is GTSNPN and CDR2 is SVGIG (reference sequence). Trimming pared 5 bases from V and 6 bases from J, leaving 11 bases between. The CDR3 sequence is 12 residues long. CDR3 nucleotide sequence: TGTGCCTGGGGGGGCCTGGGTCAGCCCCAGCATTTT. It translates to CAWGGLGQPQHF.

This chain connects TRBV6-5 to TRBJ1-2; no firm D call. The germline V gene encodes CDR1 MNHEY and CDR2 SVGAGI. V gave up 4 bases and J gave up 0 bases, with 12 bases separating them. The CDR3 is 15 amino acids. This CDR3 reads CASSSGPSPNYGYTF. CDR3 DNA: TGTGCCAGCAGTTCCGGGCCCTCCCCTAACTATGGCTACACCTTC.

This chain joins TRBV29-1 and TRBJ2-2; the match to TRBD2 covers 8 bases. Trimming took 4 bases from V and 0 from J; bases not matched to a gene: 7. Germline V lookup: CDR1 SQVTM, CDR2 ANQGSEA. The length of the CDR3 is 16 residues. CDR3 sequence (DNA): TGCAGCGTTGTCACTAGCGGCGGGACGAACACCGGGGAGCTGTTTTTT. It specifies CSVVTSGGTNTGELFF.

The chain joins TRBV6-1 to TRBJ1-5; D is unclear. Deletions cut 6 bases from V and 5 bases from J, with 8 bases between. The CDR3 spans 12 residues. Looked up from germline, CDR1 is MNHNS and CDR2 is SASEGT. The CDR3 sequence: CASRSSDQPQHF. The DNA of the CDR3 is TGTGCCAGCAGGTCATCCGATCAGCCCCAGCATTTT.

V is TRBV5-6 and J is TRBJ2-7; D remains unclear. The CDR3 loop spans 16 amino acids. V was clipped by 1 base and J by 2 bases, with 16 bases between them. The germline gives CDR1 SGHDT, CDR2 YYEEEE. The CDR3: CASSLSTVLGTYEQYF. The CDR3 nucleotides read TGTGCCAGCAGCTTGTCCACAGTTCTAGGCACCTACGAGCAGTACTTC.

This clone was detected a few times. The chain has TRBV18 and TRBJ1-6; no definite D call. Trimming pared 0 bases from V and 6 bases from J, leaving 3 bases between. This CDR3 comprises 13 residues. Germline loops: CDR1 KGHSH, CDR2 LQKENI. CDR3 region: CASSPPSNSPLHF. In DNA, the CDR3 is TGTGCCAGCTCACCACCCAGTAATTCACCCCTCCACTTT.

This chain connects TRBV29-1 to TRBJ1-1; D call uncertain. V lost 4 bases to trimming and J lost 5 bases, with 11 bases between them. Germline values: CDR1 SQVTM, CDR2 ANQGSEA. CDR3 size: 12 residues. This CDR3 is CSVGRTGTEAFF. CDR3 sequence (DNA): TGCAGCGTTGGGCGAACGGGGACTGAAGCTTTCTTT.

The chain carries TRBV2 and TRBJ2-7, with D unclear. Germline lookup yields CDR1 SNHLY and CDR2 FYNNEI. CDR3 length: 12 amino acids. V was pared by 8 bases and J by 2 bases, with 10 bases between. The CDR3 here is CASRGSAYEQYF. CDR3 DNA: TGTGCCAGCCGCGGCAGCGCCTACGAGCAGTACTTC.

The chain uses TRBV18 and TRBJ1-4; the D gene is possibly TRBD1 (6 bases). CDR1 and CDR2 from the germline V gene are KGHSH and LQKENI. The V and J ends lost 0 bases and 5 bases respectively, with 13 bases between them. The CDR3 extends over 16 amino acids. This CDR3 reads CASSPPLGGKNEKLFF. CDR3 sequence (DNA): TGTGCCAGCTCACCACCCCTAGGGGGGAAAAATGAAAAACTGTTTTTT.

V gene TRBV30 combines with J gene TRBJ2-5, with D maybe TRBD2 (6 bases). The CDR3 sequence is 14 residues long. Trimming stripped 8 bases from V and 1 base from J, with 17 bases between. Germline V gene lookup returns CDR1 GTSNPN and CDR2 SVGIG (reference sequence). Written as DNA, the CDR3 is TGTGCCCTGGACCGGGGGTGGGGCCAAGAGACCCAGTACTTC. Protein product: CALDRGWGQETQYF. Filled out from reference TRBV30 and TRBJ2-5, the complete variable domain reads SQTIHQWPATLVQPVGSPLSLECTVEGTSNPNLYWYRQAAGRGLQLLFYSVGIGQISSEVPQNLSASRPQDRQFILSSKKLLLSDSGFYLCALDRGWGQETQYFGPGTRLLVL.

The CDR3 nucleotides are TGTGCCAGCTCACCAAATATGGCGGGGGGGAACACTGAAGCTTTCTTT. This gives the protein CASSPNMAGGNTEAFF. The chain recombines TRBV18 with TRBJ1-1; maybe TRBD1 (5 bases). V lost 2 bases and J 1 base, leaving 14 bases between the germline ends. Per the germline V gene, CDR1 is KGHSH and CDR2 is LQKENI. The CDR3 consists of 16 residues.

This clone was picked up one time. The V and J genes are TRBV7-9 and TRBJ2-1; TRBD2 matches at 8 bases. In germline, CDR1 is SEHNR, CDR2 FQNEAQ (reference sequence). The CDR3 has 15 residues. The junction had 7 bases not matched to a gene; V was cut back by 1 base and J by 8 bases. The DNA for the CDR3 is TGTGCCAGCAGCTTAGGGACTAGCCGCCCAGATGAGCAGTTCTTC. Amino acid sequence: CASSLGTSRPDEQFF.

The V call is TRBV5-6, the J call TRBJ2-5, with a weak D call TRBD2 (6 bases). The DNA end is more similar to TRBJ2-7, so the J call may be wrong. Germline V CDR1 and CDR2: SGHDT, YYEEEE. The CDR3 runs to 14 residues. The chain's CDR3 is CASSLLGSGGEQYF. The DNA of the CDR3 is TGTGCCAGCAGCTTGTTAGGTAGCGGTGGCGAGCAGTACTTC.

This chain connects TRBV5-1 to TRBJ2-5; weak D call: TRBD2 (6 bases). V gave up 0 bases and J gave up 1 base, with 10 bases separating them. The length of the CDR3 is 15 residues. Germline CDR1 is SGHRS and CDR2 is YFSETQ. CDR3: CASSLVDGGQETQYF. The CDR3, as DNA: TGCGCCAGCAGCTTGGTAGACGGGGGCCAAGAGACCCAGTACTTC.

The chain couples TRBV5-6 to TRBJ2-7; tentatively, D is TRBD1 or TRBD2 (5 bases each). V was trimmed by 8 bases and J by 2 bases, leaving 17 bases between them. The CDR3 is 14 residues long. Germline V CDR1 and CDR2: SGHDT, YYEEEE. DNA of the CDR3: TGTGCCAGTAACATGGGACGGCAACCCTACGAGCAGTACTTC. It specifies CASNMGRQPYEQYF.

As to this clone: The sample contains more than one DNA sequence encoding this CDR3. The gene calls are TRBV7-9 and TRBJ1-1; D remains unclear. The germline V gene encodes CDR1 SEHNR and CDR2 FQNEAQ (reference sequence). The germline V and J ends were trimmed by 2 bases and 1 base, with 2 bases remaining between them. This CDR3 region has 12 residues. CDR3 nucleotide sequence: TGTGCCAGCAGCTTACAGAACACTGAAGCTTTCTTT. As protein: CASSLQNTEAFF.